This TCR beta chain originates from a study of control samples from healthy donors and cancer patients. Profiled with immunoSEQ multiplex PCR; TCRdb holds only in-frame clones, not every one. The data contain about 49,000 clones, 70% to 90% of them singletons. The specimen was PBMCs. This receptor was taken from a woman in her forties or fifties with lung cancer.

CDR3 in amino acids: CASSQVTGSHGYTF. The CDR3 DNA sequence: TGTGCCAGCAGCCAAGTAACAGGGAGTCATGGCTACACCTTC. The chain combines TRBV14 with TRBJ1-2; D perhaps matches TRBD1 (6 bases). The V end lost 1 base, the J end lost 6 bases, and 12 bases lay between the germline ends. Germline V gene sequence: CDR1 SGHDN, CDR2 FVKESK. The CDR3 has 14 residues.